A single sample gave rise to the 27 T cell receptor beta chains below, sequenced in a study of shared clonotypes between healthy human individuals. Profiling relied on immunoSEQ multiplex PCR, and the TCRdb table lists in-frame clones only, not all of them. Among about 690,000 clones listed, 90% were seen once. The source material was memory CD8+ T cells from PBMCs. The sample's subset: CD45RO+ cells pooled with CCR7-negative TemRA cells. Receptor source: a man aged 18 to 30 in good health. Some clones in this sample may be carry-over from other donors' samples.

The rearrangement joins TRBV11-2 to TRBJ2-7; TRBD1 agrees at 10 bases. The CDR3 has 14 amino acids. V lost 3 bases and J lost 5; bases outside the gene matches: 4. Germline V lookup: CDR1 SGHAT, CDR2 FQNNGV. CDR3 DNA: TGTGCCAGCAGCTTTGGGACAGGGGATCACGAGCAGTACTTC. Residues: CASSFGTGDHEQYF.

The V and J genes are TRBV6-5 and TRBJ2-1; no definite D call. The V end lost 0 bases, the J end lost 8 bases, and 14 bases lay between the germline ends. This CDR3 comprises 15 residues. The germline V gene encodes CDR1 MNHEY and CDR2 SVGAGI. CDR3 nucleotide sequence: TGTGCCAGCAGTTACTCGAAGGCTAGAGGCTATGAGCAGTTCTTC. This gives the protein CASSYSKARGYEQFF.

This chain joins TRBV19 and TRBJ2-2, with 7 positions matching TRBD1. J lost 1 base, V lost 8 bases, and 7 bases had no gene match. The CDR3 loop spans 15 amino acids. Germline V gives CDR1 LNHDA, CDR2 SQIVND (reference sequence). Here the CDR3 DNA reads TGTGCCAGTTGGACAGGAACAGGGAACACCGGGGAGCTGTTTTTT. It translates to CASWTGTGNTGELFF.

This sequence joins TRBV28 and TRBJ2-7, with TRBD2 identical over 7 bases. The CDR3 runs 16 residues. V dropped 8 bases and J dropped 1; count of bases not matched to a gene: 14. The germline CDR1 and CDR2 sequences are MDHEN and SYDVKM. DNA for the CDR3: TGTGCCAGCCGCAAACGGTGGATTAGCGGGTCCTACGAGCAGTACTTC. It encodes CASRKRWISGSYEQYF. The full variable domain, rest sourced from reference TRBV28 and TRBJ2-7, is DVKVTQSSRYLVKRTGEKVFLECVQDMDHENMFWYRQDPGLGLRLIYFSYDVKMKEKGDIPEGYSVSREKKERFSLILESASTNQTSMYLCASRKRWISGSYEQYFGPGTRLTVT.

This chain links TRBV10-3 with TRBJ1-2; D is possibly TRBD1 (6 bases). The germline V gene has CDR1 ENHRY and CDR2 SYGVKD. V was shortened by 2 bases and J by 4 bases, with 8 bases between the two germline ends. There are 13 residues in the CDR3. The CDR3 DNA reads TGTGCCATCAGTGAGGGACAGTCCTATGGCTACACCTTC. This gives the protein CAISEGQSYGYTF.

The rearrangement links TRBV7-8 to TRBJ2-3; TRBD2 matches 11 bases. The V gene end was trimmed by 3 bases and the J gene end by 6 bases; junction bases not matched to a gene: 5. Germline V gene sequence: CDR1 SGHVS, CDR2 FQNEAQ. The CDR3 has 15 amino acids. The CDR3 region is CASSFSGRDRDTQYF. The CDR3 DNA follows: TGTGCCAGCAGCTTTAGCGGGAGGGACCGCGATACGCAGTATTTT.

This clone was observed once. The chain recombines TRBV6-5 with TRBJ2-2; D is possibly TRBD2 (5 bases). The CDR3 loop spans 15 amino acids. V was cut by 6 bases and J by 5 bases, with 16 bases left in between. Germline lookup yields CDR1 MNHEY and CDR2 SVGAGI. CDR3: CASSHLAPGTGELFF. The CDR3 DNA sequence: TGTGCCAGCAGCCACCTAGCCCCGGGGACCGGGGAGCTGTTTTTT.

The gene calls are TRBV27 and TRBJ2-7; unclear D gene. Germline CDR1 is MNHEY and CDR2 is SMNVEV (reference sequence). Trimming cost V 0 bases and J 2 bases, with 14 bases left between them. This CDR3 has 16 residues. DNA for the CDR3: TGTGCCAGCAGTTTATCGATGGGTGACTTTCCCTACGAGCAGTACTTC. Protein sequence: CASSLSMGDFPYEQYF.

J is TRBJ1-5 and V is TRBV6-5; a weak D match, TRBD1 (6 bases). V lost 5 bases to trimming and J lost 0 bases, with 11 bases between them. CDR3 length: 15 amino acids. Germline V gene data show CDR1 as MNHEY and CDR2 as SVGAGI. This chain's CDR3 is CASSARQDSNQPQHF. The CDR3 DNA is TGTGCCAGCAGTGCGCGACAGGATAGCAATCAGCCCCAGCATTTT.

V usage is TRBV2 and J usage is TRBJ2-7; either TRBD1 or TRBD2 may fit D (5 bases each). The CDR3 has 16 amino acids. Germline-derived CDR1 and CDR2 are SNHLY and FYNNEI. V shed 0 bases and J shed 2 bases, with 14 bases lying between them. The CDR3 DNA reads TGTGCCAGCAGTGAAGCCCAGGGAGCCACAACCTACGAGCAGTACTTC. It is translated as CASSEAQGATTYEQYF. The variable domain in full, completed from reference TRBV2 and TRBJ2-7, reads EPEVTQTPSHQVTQMGQEVILRCVPISNHLYFYWYRQILGQKVEFLVSFYNNEISEKSEIFDDQFSVERPDGSNFTLKIRSTKLEDSAMYFCASSEAQGATTYEQYFGPGTRLTVT.

The table lists this clone with a count of one. Written as DNA, the CDR3 is TGTGCCCTAAGCGGGGCCAACGTCCTGACTTTC. Translated, it gives CALSGANVLTF. This chain joins TRBV6-1 and TRBJ2-6; D gene ambiguous. Germline V gene sequence: CDR1 MNHNS, CDR2 SASEGT. V lost 11 bases, J lost 4 bases, and 6 bases lay in between. This CDR3 is 11 amino acids long.

The J gene is TRBJ2-7, the V gene TRBV5-1; possibly TRBD1 for D (5 bases). The CDR3 sequence is 15 residues long. CDR1 SGHRS and CDR2 YFSETQ come from the germline V gene. Deletions cut 1 base from V and 6 bases from J, with 17 bases between. CDR3 in amino acids: CASSLMETVPREQYF. CDR3 DNA sequence: TGCGCCAGCAGCTTGATGGAGACAGTCCCTCGCGAGCAGTACTTC.

The chain links TRBV29-1 to TRBJ1-5; a weak D match, TRBD1 (6 bases). Germline V CDR1 and CDR2: SQVTM, ANQGSEA. Trimming shortened V by 7 bases and J by 6 bases, and 16 bases separated the two germline ends. The CDR3 is 13 residues long. CDR3 in DNA: TGCAGCGCCCGACGGGGGGCCGGTCAGCCCCAGCATTTT. Translating gives CSARRGAGQPQHF.

The V gene is TRBV13, the J gene TRBJ2-7, with 8 bases that match TRBD1. V trimming: 0 bases; J trimming: 7 bases; junction bases outside the gene matches: 8. The V gene's germline CDR1 is PRHDT and CDR2 FYEKMQ (reference sequence). The CDR3 is made up of 15 amino acids. CDR3 loop: CASSLGRRTGKEQYF. CDR3 DNA: TGTGCCAGCAGCTTAGGCCGAAGGACAGGGAAAGAGCAGTACTTC.

The count of this clone is one. The rearrangement joins TRBV10-1 to TRBJ1-1; D may be TRBD1 (5 bases). V was pared by 0 bases and J by 5 bases, with 13 bases between. The CDR3 is made up of 15 amino acids. Germline values: CDR1 WNHNN, CDR2 SYGVQD (reference sequence). CDR3 DNA sequence: TGCGCCAGCAGTGAGTCGAAAGGTGAGGGGACTGAAGCTTTCTTT. The encoded protein is CASSESKGEGTEAFF.

The chain links TRBV4-1 to TRBJ2-7, with no clear D. Trimming stripped 6 bases from V and 6 bases from J, with 12 bases between. CDR3 size: 12 residues. Germline-derived CDR1 and CDR2 are MGHRA and YSYEKL. As DNA, the CDR3 is TGCGCCAGCAGTCCCTCAGGCCTCGAGCAGTACTTC. This sequence encodes CASSPSGLEQYF.

DNA of the CDR3: TGCGCCACCTCCGGGGGGAGCAGTCAACCTCTAGATACGCAGTATTTT. It is translated as CATSGGSSQPLDTQYF. V and J are TRBV10-1 and TRBJ2-3, with 7 nucleotides matching TRBD2. Germline CDR1 reads WNHNN; CDR2 reads SYGVQD (reference sequence). V trimming: 10 bases; J trimming: 5 bases; junction bases outside the gene matches: 18. The CDR3 is 16 amino acids.

The rearrangement uses TRBV6-5 and TRBJ2-3; tentatively, D is TRBD1 (6 bases). The CDR3 is 14 amino acids. Germline loops: CDR1 MNHEY, CDR2 SVGAGI. Trimming stripped 6 bases from V and 5 bases from J, with 15 bases between. The CDR3 region is CASSPGHQLDTQYF. As DNA, the CDR3 is TGTGCCAGCAGCCCGGGACACCAACTAGATACGCAGTATTTT.

This clone was seen a few times. This chain links TRBV10-3 with TRBJ1-1; D may be TRBD1 (5 bases). This CDR3 comprises 14 residues. Trimming took 10 bases from V and 3 from J, leaving 18 bases between them. Looked up from germline, CDR1 is ENHRY and CDR2 is SYGVKD. The CDR3 DNA is TGTGCCACCGGCCGGGGGGGAGGGGACACTGAAGCTTTCTTT. It is translated as CATGRGGGDTEAFF.

Only a few counts were recorded for this clone. V usage is TRBV6-5 and J usage is TRBJ1-1; no clear D gene. Germline assignment: CDR1 MNHEY and CDR2 SVGAGI. V gave up 6 bases and J gave up 4 bases, with 9 bases separating them. This CDR3 contains 12 residues. CDR3 sequence reads: CASRREATEAFF. CDR3 nucleotides: TGTGCCAGCAGACGAGAGGCCACTGAAGCTTTCTTT.

The chain links TRBV19 to TRBJ2-5; no definite D call. Germline assignment: CDR1 LNHDA and CDR2 SQIVND (reference sequence). V was pared by 3 bases and J by 4 bases, with 15 bases between. The CDR3 is 15 residues long. CDR3 DNA: TGTGCCAGTAGTATTGGAATCGGCTTCCCAGAGACCCAGTACTTC. Translating gives CASSIGIGFPETQYF.

This clone was counted once. The rearrangement links TRBV5-4 to TRBJ2-7; D remains unclear. Trimming removed 4 bases at V and 4 bases at J, with 12 bases between. The CDR3 extends over 13 amino acids. CDR1 is SGHNT and CDR2 is YYREEE in the germline V gene (reference sequence). The CDR3 here is CASSRKGWYEQYF. CDR3 nucleotides: TGTGCCAGCAGCCGAAAAGGATGGTACGAGCAGTACTTC.

This clone was detected once. The chain employs TRBV15 and TRBJ2-7; the D gene is possibly TRBD2 (6 bases). V lost 2 bases and J lost 1, with 12 bases in between. This CDR3 contains 15 residues. Germline CDR1 LNHNV, CDR2 YYDKDF (reference sequence). Here the CDR3 DNA reads TGTGCCACCAGCAGATTTAGCGGCCCGTCCTACGAGCAGTACTTC. This encodes CATSRFSGPSYEQYF.

This rearrangement joins TRBV19 to TRBJ2-2; D unresolved. Germline V gives CDR1 LNHDA, CDR2 SQIVND (reference sequence). V lost 3 bases to trimming and J lost 7 bases, with 6 bases between them. The CDR3 runs 12 residues. The CDR3: CASSIYGGELFF. The CDR3 coding sequence is TGTGCCAGTAGTATTTATGGCGGGGAGCTGTTTTTT.

V gene TRBV7-2 combines with J gene TRBJ2-7, with 7 positions matching TRBD1. Germline V gene sequence: CDR1 SGHTA, CDR2 FQGNSA. J was trimmed by 7 bases and V by 1 base; bases with no gene match: 4. This CDR3 has 13 residues. CDR3 coding DNA: TGTGCCAGCAGCTTAGGACAGGGAACAGAGCAGTACTTC. It translates to CASSLGQGTEQYF.

The rearrangement joins TRBV11-3 to TRBJ2-1, with 7 nucleotides matching TRBD2. This CDR3 spans 14 amino acids. CDR1 and CDR2 from the germline V gene are SGHNT and YENEEA. After removal of 5 bases from V and 4 bases from J, the junction contained 5 bases not matched to a gene. CDR3 in amino acids: CASSHRDYYNEQFF. CDR3 nucleotides: TGTGCCAGCAGCCACCGGGACTATTACAATGAGCAGTTCTTC.

V usage is TRBV23-1 and J usage is TRBJ2-7, with D possibly being TRBD2 (5 bases). TRBV23-1 is treated as an ORF (open reading frame) with a function not yet certain. Trimming shortened V by 9 bases and J by 2 bases, and 8 bases separated the two germline ends. The CDR3 length is 11 residues. The DNA for the CDR3 is TGCGCCAGGGGAGTTACCTACGAGCAGTACTTC. It specifies CARGVTYEQYF.